This T cell receptor (beta chain) originates from a study of molecular identifiers for immune sequencing clone quantification. Study-level background: In replicates, the authors split RNA from around 20,000 or 100,000 naive CD8 cells five ways and sequenced four. Study results and limitations: A shared barcode on identical TCR molecules could lead to underestimated sizes for highly expanded clones.

For bulk TCR libraries, previously described methods and listed TCR primers were used. TCRdb itself ran the PCR reads through MiXCR, one entry per CDR3 protein. The sample comprises approximately 500,000 distinct CDR3 sequences, about 26% of which are singletons, and roughly 0.79% rests with the top ten. V was clipped by 0 bases and J by 7 bases; unmatched bases: 11. The CDR3 runs to 17 residues. Germline CDR1 reads SGHVS; CDR2 reads FNYEAQ. Notes on this clonotype: The antigen remains unidentified.

The sample taken for sequencing was naive CD8+ T cells from blood, with Jurkat cell RNA spiked in. Stated subset: FACS-sorted CD8+CD4-CCR7+CD45RA+ naive T cells. This chain links TRBV7-6 with TRBJ2-1, with 8 bases aligning to TRBD2. This receptor was taken from a human donor in good health. Some libraries in this study had Jurkat cell RNA spiked in. The CDR3 DNA reads as TGTGCCAGCAGCTTAGCCCCGGATAGCGGGGCCCATAATGAGCAGTTCTTC. Translated: CASSLAPDSGAHNEQFF.